The present T cell receptor beta chain was sequenced within a study of OX40 agonist ivuxolimab in advanced cancers. This clone was seen a handful of times. The target antigen is unknown. Libraries were prepared by immunoSEQ multiplex PCR; TCRdb keeps only in-frame clonotypes and omits some of them. The sample has approximately 30,000 clones, 79% seen once; the top ten hold under 40%. The cohort excluded patients with autoimmune disease history or systemic immunosuppression. V was pared by 6 bases and J by 0 bases, with 6 bases between. Germline CDR1 is SGHRS and CDR2 is YFSETQ. This CDR3 has 12 amino acids. Points from the study as a whole: Low normalized T-cell clonal expansion was also seen in some nonresponders. In general, CD8+ T cells held more expanded clones than CD4+ did, on average.

The source was CD4+ or CD8+ T cells sorted from blood, collected in a trial of the OX40 agonist ivuxolimab. This receptor was obtained from an adult with an advanced solid tumor such as melanoma, head and neck, liver or kidney cancer. The chain couples TRBV5-1 to TRBJ2-5; the D is unclear. Here the CDR3 DNA reads TGCGCCAGCAATAAGTACCAAGAGACCCAGTACTTC. Translation gives CASNKYQETQYF.